This T cell receptor (beta chain) was recorded in a study of T cells after yellow fever vaccination (dated by TCRdb to between 2018 and 2021). About the investigation overall: Libraries from fractions with low cell numbers were prepared with the SMART-Seq v4 Ultra Low Input RNA kit. To follow T-cell clones before and after primary and booster YFV17D yellow fever vaccination, bulk TCR alpha and beta repertoires were sequenced over time. Blood was collected at multiple timepoints before and after primary and secondary immunization, and bulk PBMC replicates and cell subsets were isolated. Two healthy male donors, one aged 18 to 30 and one aged 30 to 39 years, were included in the cohort. General study outcomes and caveats: Because only a couple of donors were included in the study, the extent to which the findings can be generalized is limited. Computational filtering was needed because FACS-sorted repertoires could contain abundant contaminating clonotypes from the bulk population. The secondary T-cell response was found to be weaker but faster than the primary response, with a peak reached on day 5 rather than on day 15. A small fraction of clonotypes showed up in both the CD4 and CD8 compartments, probably as a result of convergent recombination. After the booster, most clones that had expanded after primary vaccination were detected again (almost 97% of CD4 and 70% to 90% of CD8), suggesting broad maintenance of memory.

V and J are truncated by 7 bases and 1 base respectively, leaving an intervening sequence of 10 bases. The CDR3 measures 13 amino acids from cysteine to phenylalanine. The sequence is cut down to CDR3 DNA, 39 bases in frame from base 1. CDR1 is given as SQVTM and CDR2 as ANQGSEA, both from the germline V gene. The treatment or condition tag for this specimen amounts to: live attenuated yellow fever vaccine strain. At each blood-draw timepoint, two biological replicates of bulk PBMCs were obtained. A standard Ficoll-Paque protocol was used to isolate PBMCs from peripheral blood. TriZol was used to extract RNA from bulk PBMCs, CD4 and CD8 fractions, and dextramer-positive and dextramer-negative fractions. Synthesis of TCR cDNA relied on 5'RACE template switching, a step that introduced a universal primer site along with unique molecular identifiers. Priming of cDNA synthesis was performed from both the TCR alpha and TCR beta constant segments. Libraries were amplified in two PCR steps, with sample barcodes and sequencing adapters added in the second step. Libraries were sequenced on Illumina HiSeq 2500 (2x100 bp) or NovaSeq (2x150 bp). In the paper's pipeline: MIGEC handled demultiplexing of reads and collapsing into UMI consensus sequences, while MiXCR performed V(D)J alignment. Vaccine-responding clonotypes were defined with edgeR using replicate PBMC samples, requiring FDR below 0.01 and a log2 fold change above 5 up to day 15. Each bulk clonotype was labeled CD4 or CD8 based on which sequenced repertoire, CD4 or CD8, contained the clonotype at higher abundance. TCRdb ran its own pipeline on the public reads, namely fastp trimming at Q25 and MiXCR clone calling, and kept in-frame beta chains. Rows are combined by CDR3 protein, so each entry shows the most common genes and DNA. These V and J calls rely on TCRdb rather than the paper's analysis. This sample gives 500,000 to 700,000 distinct CDR3 sequences in total; about 19% of them show up just once. Approximately 15% of the sample goes to the ten largest clones.

Concerning this clonotype itself: Its antigen remains undetermined. Per-nucleotide qualities are absent, and no much larger clonotype sits a single base away.

This receptor was taken from a man younger than 40 who received the YFV17D yellow fever vaccine. The sequencing here drew on PBMCs, taken 15 days after the yellow fever booster vaccination. The V and J genes are TRBV29-1 and TRBJ2-2, with a weak D call of TRBD1 (6 bases match). The bases are TGCAGCGCCGGACAGAAGAACACCGGGGAGCTGTTTTTT. It encodes CSAGQKNTGELFF.